This TCR beta chain is from a study of cytomegalovirus exposure and HLA in healthy donors. The study, taken as a whole, reports: The tendency of first-cohort TCR clusters to co-occur in the 120 validation repertoires was the finding of a later analysis. Confirmation was obtained in vitro that a few CMV-associated chains are specific for CMV antigens.

On this clone itself: The antigen remains undetermined.

Trimming removed 9 bases from V and 5 bases from J, with 17 bases in between. The CDR3 loop spans 14 amino acids. Germline V gives CDR1 LNHDA, CDR2 SQIVND (reference sequence). The data were produced by immunoSEQ multiplex PCR, yet TCRdb's version contains in-frame clones alone and is incomplete. The table includes about 330,000 clones, approximately 90% detected once. This receptor was obtained from a woman in her twenties or thirties in good health and CMV-seropositive. The rearrangement joins TRBV19 to TRBJ2-1, with unresolved D. Sequencing input: PBMCs. The CDR3 loop is CASSPMIQDNEQFF. In DNA, the CDR3 is TGTGCCAGCTCGCCTATGATCCAGGACAATGAGCAGTTCTTC.